This record concerns one T cell receptor beta chain sequence. With 5 bases removed from V and 4 bases from J, the gap between germline ends came to 8 bases. Germline V gene data show CDR1 as LNHDA and CDR2 as SQIVND (reference sequence). This CDR3 contains 12 residues. During the collection period, no donor immune events like infections were recorded. The sample is drawn from a study of identifying expanded T cells in peripheral blood. Clones were sequenced by immunoSEQ multiplex PCR, and TCRdb holds only the in-frame ones, with some missing. The sample lists over 100,000 clones, 88% seen once, with just under 8.5% in the top ten.

Sequencing input: blood. The chain couples TRBV19 to TRBJ2-5; unclear D gene. This receptor was identified in a person aged 18 to 75 in good health. The CDR3 sequence: CASSPTRETQYF. DNA for the CDR3: TGTGCCAGTAGTCCAACGCGAGAGACCCAGTACTTC.